The source of this T cell receptor (beta chain) is a study of early T cells in non-severe SARS-CoV-2 infection. Across the whole study: It was bulk RNA from unsorted whole blood that was sequenced, and the chains were unpaired.

Attachment of unique molecular identifiers was made to individual cDNA molecules. Via MiXCR, TCRdb re-called the 5' RACE reads, giving one row per CDR3 protein. The sample has around 68,000 distinct CDR3 sequences; roughly 13% are singletons. A few counts support this clonotype. As yet, its antigen is unknown. Whole-study findings and limits: Reliance on VDJdb matching favored anti-spike CD8 responses; private and CD4 specificities were missed.

The germline gives CDR1 SGHRS, CDR2 YFSETQ. The CDR3 totals 14 residues. V was pared by 4 bases and J by 5 bases, with 13 bases between. The V gene is TRBV5-1, the J gene TRBJ2-1, with D perhaps given as TRBD1 or TRBD2 (5 bases each). Source: whole blood, taken at baseline. This TCR was sampled from an adult who was a healthcare worker with PCR-confirmed SARS-CoV-2 infection or an uninfected control (not recorded which). The CDR3 sequence is CASSGDGINNEQFF. In nucleotides, the CDR3 is TGCGCCAGCAGCGGGGACGGGATAAACAATGAGCAGTTCTTC.